The entry below gives a single T cell receptor (beta chain) sequence along with its context. Its cognate antigen is unknown. This CDR3 spans 15 amino acids. Deletions cut 1 base from V and 0 bases from J, with 7 bases between. Germline lookup yields CDR1 SGHNT and CDR2 YENEEA. The study reverse transcribed the entire isolated RNA, so it sequenced expressed TCRB transcripts. Clones were sequenced by immunoSEQ multiplex PCR, and TCRdb holds only the in-frame ones, with some missing. This table holds over 100,000 clones, almost 40% found once. The sample comes from a study of beta chain features in type 1 diabetes. Study-wide background: Healthy donors resembled patients in age, gender and cell yields. Study-wide results and limits: In the patient group, naive, central memory and Treg TCRB repertoires seemed more alike than in the healthy donor group.

The sample consisted of stem cell memory CD4+ T cells from blood. The chain carries TRBV11-3 and TRBJ2-1; no clear D gene. The TCR comes from a woman between 18 and 30 years old in good health. The CDR3 sequence is CASSLGRGSYNEQFF. The DNA of the CDR3 is TGTGCCAGCAGCTTAGGTCGAGGCTCCTACAATGAGCAGTTCTTC.